A selection of T cell receptor beta chains follows, all from one sample in a study of response to subunit inactivated influenza vaccine. TCRdb reanalysed the RT-PCR reads using MiXCR and keeps one entry per CDR3 protein. The data show a few hundred thousand distinct CDR3 sequences, 14% seen once. This material consisted of PBMCs from blood, taken 11 to 12 days after vaccination. The receptors come from a man aged 50 to 59 who received an inactivated influenza vaccine. The CDR3 runs from the conserved cysteine through the conserved F or W. A D gene is named only where the DNA matches it firmly. Size values are once, few and many counts, or a class for expanded clones, and some rows have none.

J gene,V gene,D gene,clone size,CDR3 protein,CDR3 DNA
TRBJ2-1,TRBV29-1,-,-,CSAGGGTTEQFF,TGCAGCGCCGGCGGAGGGACCACTGAGCAGTTCTTC
TRBJ2-3,TRBV28,-,-,CASSPLERGTDTQYF,TGTGCCAGCAGTCCACTCGAAAGGGGCACAGATACGCAGTATTTT
TRBJ1-3,TRBV20-1,-,few,CSANYRDSGNTIYF,TGCAGTGCTAACTACAGGGACTCTGGAAACACCATATATTTT
TRBJ2-7,TRBV12-3/TRBV12-4,-,few,CASSLSGPAGEQYF,TGTGCCAGCAGTTTATCGGGCCCAGCGGGCGAGCAGTACTTC
TRBJ1-1,TRBV6-1,TRBD1,few,CASSAPTGSATEAFF,TGTGCCAGCAGCGCTCCGACAGGGAGTGCCACTGAAGCTTTCTTT
TRBJ2-3,TRBV5-1,-,few,CASSIEQGRTDTQYF,TGCGCCAGCAGCATCGAACAGGGTCGCACAGATACGCAGTATTTT
TRBJ2-3,TRBV11-1,TRBD2,-,CASSLISGPERLAGSTDTQYF,TGTGCCAGCAGCTTAATCTCCGGGCCCGAACGACTAGCGGGAAGCACAGATACGCAGTATTTT
TRBJ1-5,TRBV27,TRBD1,many,CASSLQGGNQPQHF,TGTGCCAGCAGCCTGCAGGGGGGCAATCAGCCCCAGCATTTT
TRBJ2-3,TRBV7-9,-,few,CAISKGISDTQYF,TGTGCCATCTCGAAGGGCATTTCAGATACGCAGTATTTT
TRBJ2-3,TRBV7-2,TRBD1,-,CASSSRTGWADTQYF,TGTGCCAGCAGCTCCAGGACAGGGTGGGCAGATACGCAGTATTTT
TRBJ1-5,TRBV19,-,few,CATRGGIEGNQPQHF,TGTGCCACTCGAGGAGGGATAGAAGGCAATCAGCCCCAGCATTTT
TRBJ2-3,TRBV5-1,TRBD1,many,CASTQQGESTDTQYF,TGCGCCAGCACCCAACAGGGGGAGAGCACAGATACGCAGTATTTT
TRBJ1-5,TRBV7-8,-,-,CASSLASANQPQHF,TGTGCCAGCAGCTTAGCGTCAGCTAATCAGCCCCAGCATTTT
TRBJ1-3,TRBV29-1,-,-,CSVRQSGNTIYF,TGCAGCGTAAGACAGTCTGGAAACACCATATATTTT
TRBJ2-7,TRBV11-2,-,many,CASSLGAGFSYEQYF,TGTGCCAGCAGCTTAGGCGCAGGTTTCTCCTACGAGCAGTACTTC
TRBJ1-1,TRBV20-1,TRBD1,many,CSAGDRGGTTEAFF,TGCAGTGCTGGAGACAGGGGCGGTACCACTGAAGCTTTCTTT
TRBJ2-3,TRBV19,-,few,CASSFLGDTQYF,TGTGCCAGTAGCTTTCTAGGGGATACGCAGTATTTT
TRBJ1-1,TRBV20-1,TRBD1,few,CSANTGGAGLGEAFF,TGCAGTGCCAATACAGGGGGCGCAGGTTTGGGTGAAGCTTTCTTT
TRBJ1-5,TRBV4-1,TRBD1,-,CASSQDGGQGNQPQHF,TGCGCCAGCAGCCAAGATGGGGGACAGGGGAATCAGCCCCAGCATTTT
TRBJ2-1,TRBV5-8,-,-,CASRKQGGAHNEQFF,TGTGCCAGCAGGAAGCAGGGGGGCGCCCACAATGAGCAGTTCTTC
TRBJ2-1,TRBV4-3,TRBD1,many,CASSQARGQGVNEQFF,TGCGCCAGCAGCCAAGCGCGCGGACAGGGAGTCAATGAGCAGTTCTTC
TRBJ2-7,TRBV9,TRBD2,few,CASSPGTSGAVYEQYF,TGTGCCAGCAGCCCCGGGACTAGCGGGGCGGTCTACGAGCAGTACTTC
TRBJ1-6,TRBV28,TRBD1,-,CASSTPRTGAHSPLHF,TGTGCCAGCAGCACCCCCCGGACAGGGGCTCATTCACCCCTCCACTTT
TRBJ2-1,TRBV20-1,-,few,CSARDPSSVDEQFF,TGCAGTGCTAGAGACCCCTCGAGCGTCGATGAGCAGTTCTTC
TRBJ2-5,TRBV11-2,-,-,CASSLQIPTGTKGETQYF,TGTGCCAGCAGCTTACAAATTCCGACAGGGACTAAAGGAGAGACCCAGTACTTC
TRBJ2-2,TRBV5-1,-,-,CASSPGFNTGELFF,TGCGCCAGCAGTCCGGGATTCAACACCGGGGAGCTGTTTTTT
TRBJ2-7,TRBV5-1,TRBD1,-,CASSSGTGGQSYEQYF,TGCGCCAGCAGCTCCGGGACAGGGGGCCAGTCGTACGAGCAGTACTTC
TRBJ2-7,TRBV24-1,-,-,CATSDPGNPYEQYF,TGTGCCACCAGTGATCCCGGGAACCCCTACGAGCAGTACTTC
TRBJ2-3,TRBV7-9,TRBD1,few,CAKTGTGDTDTQYF,TGTGCCAAAACCGGGACAGGGGACACAGATACGCAGTATTTT
TRBJ2-7,TRBV6-2/TRBV6-3,TRBD2,-,CASRTSGRSYEQYF,TGTGCCAGCAGGACTAGCGGGAGGTCCTACGAGCAGTACTTC
TRBJ2-5,TRBV15,-,-,CATSTRPGPRETQYF,TGTGCCACCAGCACACGACCCGGCCCCCGAGAGACCCAGTACTTC
TRBJ2-1,TRBV24-1,-,-,CATSDLPRGEQFF,TGTGCCACCAGTGATTTGCCCCGGGGTGAGCAGTTCTTC
TRBJ2-1,TRBV5-1,TRBD1,few,CASSYVRDRYNEQFF,TGCGCCAGCAGCTACGTCCGGGACAGATACAATGAGCAGTTCTTC